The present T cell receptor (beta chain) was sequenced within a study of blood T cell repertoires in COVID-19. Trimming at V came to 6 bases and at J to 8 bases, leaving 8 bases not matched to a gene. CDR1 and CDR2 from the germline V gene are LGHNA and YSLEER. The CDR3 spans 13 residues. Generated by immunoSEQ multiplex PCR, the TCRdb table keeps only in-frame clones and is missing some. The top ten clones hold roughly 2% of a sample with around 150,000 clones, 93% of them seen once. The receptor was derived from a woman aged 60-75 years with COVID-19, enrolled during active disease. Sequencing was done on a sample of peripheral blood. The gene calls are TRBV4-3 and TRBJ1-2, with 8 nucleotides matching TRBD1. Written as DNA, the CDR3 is TGCGCCAGCAGTCACAGGGGGAGCGGAGGCTACACCTTC. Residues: CASSHRGSGGYTF.